This T cell receptor (beta chain) was observed in a study of blood T cell repertoires in COVID-19. The CDR3 covers 18 residues. The V gene end was trimmed by 3 bases and the J gene end by 0 bases; junction bases not matched to a gene: 10. CDR1 and CDR2 (germline): SNHLY, FYNNEI. In the source study's methods: Estimation of nucleated cell counts relied on the amplification of reference gene primers. Profiling relied on immunoSEQ multiplex PCR, and the TCRdb table lists in-frame clones only, not all of them. For V, J and clone size, that table is used; D and trimming come from the DNA. The table has tens of thousands of clones, 80% to 95% seen once.

The TCR comes from a human donor in a cohort sampled during active COVID-19. The chain has TRBV2 and TRBJ2-1, with 8 bases matching TRBD2. What was sequenced was peripheral blood. CDR3 DNA sequence: TGTGCCAGCAGTGAGAGTTTGGGTCTAGCGGGCTCCTACAATGAGCAGTTCTTC. It specifies CASSESLGLAGSYNEQFF.